The 6 T cell receptor beta chains given below trace back to one sample, sequenced in a study of blood T cell repertoires in COVID-19. Sequencing was performed with immunoSEQ multiplex PCR; in TCRdb, only in-frame clones are kept and a portion is missing. Counted here are about 300,000 clones, around 83% occurring once; the ten biggest clones make up approximately 1.2%. The specimen sequenced was peripheral blood. These receptor sequences come from a woman aged 45-65 years with acute or convalescent COVID-19.

This clone was detected only a few times. The rearrangement uses TRBV27 and TRBJ1-2; 9 nucleotides match TRBD1. The CDR3 is made up of 17 amino acids. V dropped 6 bases and J dropped 8; count of bases not matched to a gene: 19. Germline V gives CDR1 MNHEY, CDR2 SMNVEV (reference sequence). The CDR3 region has the DNA TGTGCCAGCAGGGAAAGACCGGGACAGGGCTCTTTAAAGGGCTACACCTTC. Protein sequence: CASRERPGQGSLKGYTF.

The V gene is TRBV6-5, the J gene TRBJ1-2; TRBD1 matches at 9 bases. This CDR3 has 13 amino acids. Germline-derived CDR1 and CDR2 are MNHEY and SVGAGI. Losses at the gene ends were 5 bases for V and 6 bases for J; bases not matched to a gene: 4. In DNA form, the CDR3 reads TGTGCCAGCAGTCGACGACAGGGGGATGGCTACACCTTC. This encodes CASSRRQGDGYTF.

The chain employs TRBV27 and TRBJ2-3; TRBD2 matches at 12 bases. CDR1 is MNHEY and CDR2 is SMNVEV in the germline V gene (reference sequence). The CDR3 covers 14 residues. V gave up 6 bases and J gave up 6 bases; unmatched junction bases: 4. The CDR3 DNA is TGTGCCAGCAGCGGGACTAGCGGGTCGGATACGCAGTATTTT. As protein: CASSGTSGSDTQYF.

This clone was recorded once. This chain joins TRBV3-1 (or the pseudogene TRBV3-2) and TRBJ1-1, with 8 positions matching TRBD1. Germline CDR1 LGHDT, CDR2 YNNKEL (reference sequence). The junction had 9 bases not matched to a gene; V was cut back by 3 bases and J by 6 bases. This CDR3 comprises 15 residues. CDR3 sequence: CASSHGGQEPPEAFF. CDR3 bases: TGTGCCAGCAGCCATGGGGGACAGGAACCTCCTGAAGCTTTCTTT.

This chain joins TRBV6-1 and TRBJ2-7; D may be TRBD1 (5 bases). The CDR3 sequence is 16 residues long. CDR1 and CDR2 from the germline V gene are MNHNS and SASEGT. Trimming pared 0 bases from V and 2 bases from J, leaving 14 bases between. CDR3 protein: CASSEALMAGTYEQYV. CDR3 in DNA: TGTGCCAGCAGTGAAGCGCTCATGGCAGGGACCTACGAGCAGTACGTC.

This rearrangement joins TRBV6-2 or TRBV6-3 to TRBJ1-6, with 9 nucleotides matching TRBD1. Per germline, CDR1 MNHEY and CDR2 SVGEGT. Trimming removed 2 bases from V and 4 bases from J; junction bases left unmatched: 0. This CDR3 spans 15 amino acids. CDR3 bases: TGTGCCAGCAGTTACGGGACAGGGTATAATTCACCCCTCCACTTT. Residues: CASSYGTGYNSPLHF.